Below are 9 T cell receptor beta chains sequenced from a single sample in a study of CD8 T cells in Susac syndrome (dated by TCRdb to about 2019). Library prep was done by the immunoSEQ multiplex PCR assay. RNA was extracted using the RNeasy kit, and 0.5 to 1 microgram was reverse transcribed with random hexamers. The public reads were reanalyzed by TCRdb: fastp trimming at Q25, MiXCR alignment, in-frame beta chains only. Identical CDR3 protein sequences are pooled into one entry, listed with their most common genes and DNA. The sample includes some 130,000 distinct CDR3 sequences, with approximately 79% observed a single time. Roughly 0.5% of the sample rests with the top ten. The sample comprised CD8+ T cells from PBMCs. These receptors all stem from a human donor with multiple sclerosis.

The chain links TRBV6-5 to TRBJ1-6; TRBD1 matches at 9 bases. The CDR3 spans 16 residues. Germline CDR1 reads MNHEY; CDR2 reads SVGAGI. With V trimmed by 6 bases and J by 10 bases, 13 bases remained unmatched. CDR3 sequence: CASSDSPGQGNSPLHF. The DNA of the CDR3 is TGTGCCAGCAGCGACTCCCCCGGACAGGGGAACTCACCCCTCCACTTT.

This chain connects TRBV5-1 to TRBJ2-5; D assignment may be TRBD1 or TRBD2 (5 bases each). The CDR3 length is 20 residues. Germline loops: CDR1 SGHRS, CDR2 YFSETQ. Trimming shortened V by 1 base and J by 3 bases, and 28 bases separated the two germline ends. The CDR3 DNA is TGCGCCAGCAGCTTGCCTGATACAGGACGTATACCCGACTACGAAGAGACCCAGTACTTC. Its protein is CASSLPDTGRIPDYEETQYF.

The V call is TRBV29-1, the J call TRBJ2-1; the D is unclear. The germline V and J ends were trimmed by 6 bases and 3 bases, with 9 bases remaining between them. Germline CDR1 is SQVTM and CDR2 is ANQGSEA. CDR3 length: 12 residues. This CDR3 is CSVRVGYNEQFF. The CDR3, as DNA: TGCAGCGTCCGGGTGGGCTACAATGAGCAGTTCTTC.

This chain joins TRBV7-9 and TRBJ2-4, with a tentative D call TRBD1 (6 bases). Per germline, CDR1 SEHNR and CDR2 FQNEAQ (reference sequence). CDR3 length equals 15 residues. With 7 bases removed from V and 0 bases from J, the gap between germline ends came to 13 bases. The chain's CDR3 is CASTKDSLAKNIQYF. CDR3 DNA sequence: TGTGCCAGCACTAAGGACAGCCTAGCCAAAAACATTCAGTACTTC.

The rearrangement links TRBV11-2 to TRBJ1-6; tentatively, D is TRBD1 (5 bases). The CDR3 totals 17 residues. Germline V gene data show CDR1 as SGHAT and CDR2 as FQNNGV. Trimming took 1 base from V and 9 from J, leaving 19 bases between them. In nucleotides, the CDR3 is TGTGCCAGCAGCTTAGTTAGGGTCGGAGGGGTCGGTTCACCCCTCCACTTT. Translated: CASSLVRVGGVGSPLHF.

J is TRBJ1-4 and V is TRBV15; 10 nucleotides line up with TRBD1. V lost 5 bases, J lost 7 bases, and 7 bases stayed unmatched. Germline lookup yields CDR1 LNHNV and CDR2 YYDKDF (reference sequence). This CDR3 is 15 amino acids long. The CDR3 region is CATSERDRGSEKLFF. In nucleotides, the CDR3 is TGTGCCACCAGCGAGAGGGACAGGGGAAGTGAAAAACTGTTTTTT.

The chain carries TRBV12-3 or TRBV12-4 and TRBJ2-7; D uncertain. Trimming shortened V by 4 bases and J by 3 bases, and 13 bases separated the two germline ends. This CDR3 contains 14 residues. The CDR3 DNA sequence: TGTGCCAGCAGTTCCAGCCTTGGTTTCTACGAGCAGTACTTC. Protein product: CASSSSLGFYEQYF.

Here the CDR3 DNA reads TGCGCCAGCAGCTTGGGGGACAGGGGCCAGCAAAAGGACCGGGAGGGGCGTTGTGACGAGCAGTACGTC. Its translation is CASSLGDRGQQKDREGRCDEQYV. The V gene is TRBV5-1, the J gene TRBJ2-7; 10 positions match TRBD1. With 0 bases clipped from V and 5 bases from J, the junction kept 29 bases outside the gene matches. The germline V gene encodes CDR1 SGHRS and CDR2 YFSETQ. The CDR3 contains 23 residues.

The chain combines TRBV6-2 or TRBV6-3 with TRBJ2-5, with TRBD1 matching over 8 bases. CDR1 is MNHEY and CDR2 is SVGEGT in the germline V gene. The CDR3 has 16 residues. J gave up 1 base and V 5 bases, and 9 bases lay outside the gene matches. This CDR3 reads CASSVSLGTGQETQYF. The CDR3 region has the DNA TGTGCCAGCAGTGTGAGCCTAGGGACAGGCCAAGAGACCCAGTACTTC.